This T cell receptor beta chain was sequenced for a study of cytomegalovirus exposure and HLA in healthy donors. General observations from the study: Across HLA loci, a later analysis found differing TCR association rates, with DRB1 most and HLA-C fewest. As a later analysis showed, a missense DCLRE1C variant was linked to trimming of TCR beta V- and J-genes. Some V segments, TRBV6-2 and TRBV6-3 among them, were indistinguishable and were therefore excluded.

The PCR had 60 Vbeta and 13 Jbeta primers. In the authors' methods: About 12 million shared chains were among the 65 million to 85 million unique TCR beta chains that a later analysis counted. Using immunoSEQ multiplex PCR, the repertoire was profiled, and TCRdb retains in-frame clones only, with some absent. V and J calls and clone size follow that table, whereas D and trimming were derived from the DNA. The sample lists some 190,000 clones, 65% to 85% occurring once. The sample holds a few counts of this clone. No antigen is known for it. There are 10 residues in the CDR3. CDR1 is SEHNR, CDR2 FQNEAQ, per germline (reference sequence). V lost 3 bases to trimming and J lost 8 bases, with 2 bases between them.

The rearrangement links TRBV7-9 to TRBJ2-1; no reliable D call. The sample was PBMCs. The sequence derives from a girl aged 10 to 17 in good health and CMV-seropositive. CDR3 region: CASSFDEQFF. The CDR3 nucleotides read TGTGCCAGCAGCTTCGATGAGCAGTTCTTC.